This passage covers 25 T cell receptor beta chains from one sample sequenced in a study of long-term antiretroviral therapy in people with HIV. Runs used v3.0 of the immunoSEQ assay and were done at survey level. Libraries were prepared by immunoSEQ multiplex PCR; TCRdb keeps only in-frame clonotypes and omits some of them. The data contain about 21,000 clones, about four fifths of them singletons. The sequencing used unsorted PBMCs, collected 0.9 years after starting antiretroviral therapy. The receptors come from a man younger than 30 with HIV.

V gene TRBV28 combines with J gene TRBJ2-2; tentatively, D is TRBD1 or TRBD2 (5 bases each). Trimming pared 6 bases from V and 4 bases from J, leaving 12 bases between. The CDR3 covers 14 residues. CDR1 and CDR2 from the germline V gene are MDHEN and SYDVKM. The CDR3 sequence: CASSPAGGTGELFF. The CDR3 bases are TGTGCCAGCAGCCCTGCTGGGGGCACCGGGGAGCTGTTTTTT.

This CDR3 reads CASSQTGQFYEQYF. DNA for the CDR3: TGCGCCAGCAGCCAAACGGGACAGTTCTACGAGCAGTACTTC. The genes are TRBV4-1 and TRBJ2-7; TRBD1 matches 7 bases. CDR1 and CDR2 from the germline V gene are MGHRA and YSYEKL. The CDR3 sequence is 14 residues long. The J segment lost 3 bases and the V segment lost 2 bases, leaving 4 bases of the junction unmatched.

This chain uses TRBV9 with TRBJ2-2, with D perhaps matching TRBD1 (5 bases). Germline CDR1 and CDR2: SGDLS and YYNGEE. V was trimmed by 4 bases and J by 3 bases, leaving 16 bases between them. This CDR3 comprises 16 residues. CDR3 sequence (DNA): TGTGCCAGCAGCCCCTTTAGTCAGGGCGACACCGGGGAGCTGTTTTTT. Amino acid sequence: CASSPFSQGDTGELFF.

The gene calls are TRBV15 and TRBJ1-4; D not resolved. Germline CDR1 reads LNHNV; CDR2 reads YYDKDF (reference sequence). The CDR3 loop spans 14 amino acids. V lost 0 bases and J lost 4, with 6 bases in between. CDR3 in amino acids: CATSREQLNEKLFF. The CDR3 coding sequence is TGTGCCACCAGCAGAGAACAGCTTAATGAAAAACTGTTTTTT.

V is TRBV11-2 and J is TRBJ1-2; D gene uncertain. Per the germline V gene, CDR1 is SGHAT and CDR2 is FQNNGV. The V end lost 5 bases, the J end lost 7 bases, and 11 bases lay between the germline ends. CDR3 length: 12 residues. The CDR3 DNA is TGTGCCAGCAGCCCAGGCCCTGGTGGCTACACCTTC. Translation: CASSPGPGGYTF.

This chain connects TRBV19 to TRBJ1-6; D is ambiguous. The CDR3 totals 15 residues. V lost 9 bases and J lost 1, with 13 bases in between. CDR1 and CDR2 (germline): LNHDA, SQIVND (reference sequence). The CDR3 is CASTQMGSYNSPLHF. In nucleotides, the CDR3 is TGTGCCAGCACCCAGATGGGGTCCTATAATTCACCCCTCCACTTT. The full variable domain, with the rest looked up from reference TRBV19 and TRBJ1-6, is DGGITQSPKYLFRKEGQNVTLSCEQNLNHDAMYWYRQDPGQGLRLIYYSQIVNDFQKGDIAEGYSVSREKKESFPLTVTSAQKNPTAFYLCASTQMGSYNSPLHFGNGTRLTVT.

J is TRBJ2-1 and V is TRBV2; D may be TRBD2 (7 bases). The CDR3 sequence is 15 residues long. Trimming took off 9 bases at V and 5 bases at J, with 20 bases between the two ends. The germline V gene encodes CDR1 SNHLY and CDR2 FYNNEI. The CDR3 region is CASSRGASPNNEQFF. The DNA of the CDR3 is TGTGCCAGTTCTCGGGGGGCCTCCCCTAACAATGAGCAGTTCTTC.

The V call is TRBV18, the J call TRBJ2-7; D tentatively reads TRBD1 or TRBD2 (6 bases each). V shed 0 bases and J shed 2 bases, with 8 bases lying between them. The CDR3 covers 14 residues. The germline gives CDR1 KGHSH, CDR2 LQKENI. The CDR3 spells CASSPPGGPYEQYV. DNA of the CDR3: TGTGCCAGCTCACCACCGGGGGGCCCCTACGAGCAGTACGTC.

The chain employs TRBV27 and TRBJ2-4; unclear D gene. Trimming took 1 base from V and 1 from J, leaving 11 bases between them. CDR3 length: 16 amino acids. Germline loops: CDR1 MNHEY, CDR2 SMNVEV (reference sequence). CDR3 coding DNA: TGTGCCAGCAGTTTATTAGGGATGGGGGCCAAAAACATTCAGTACTTC. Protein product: CASSLLGMGAKNIQYF.

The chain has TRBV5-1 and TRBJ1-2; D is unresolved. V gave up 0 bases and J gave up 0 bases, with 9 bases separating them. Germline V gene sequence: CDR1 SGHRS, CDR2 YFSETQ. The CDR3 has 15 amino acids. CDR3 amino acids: CASSLVQSANYGYTF. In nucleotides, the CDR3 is TGCGCCAGCAGCTTGGTGCAGAGCGCTAACTATGGCTACACCTTC. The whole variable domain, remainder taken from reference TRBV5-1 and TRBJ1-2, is KAGVTQTPRYLIKTRGQQVTLSCSPISGHRSVSWYQQTPGQGLQFLFEYFSETQRNKGNFPGRFSGRQFSNSRSEMNVSTLELGDSALYLCASSLVQSANYGYTFGSGTRLTVV.

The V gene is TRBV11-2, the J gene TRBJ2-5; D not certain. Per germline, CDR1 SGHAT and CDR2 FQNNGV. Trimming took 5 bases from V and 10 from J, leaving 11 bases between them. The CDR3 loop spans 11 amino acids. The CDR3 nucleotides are TGTGCCAGCAGCCGATCCAGGTACCAGTACTTC. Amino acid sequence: CASSRSRYQYF.

CDR3 loop: CASSYGGLNTEAFF. The CDR3 DNA is TGTGCCAGCAGTTACGGAGGGCTGAACACTGAAGCTTTCTTT. The chain uses TRBV6-5 and TRBJ1-1; D not resolved. Germline lookup yields CDR1 MNHEY and CDR2 SVGAGI. V shed 2 bases and J shed 0 bases, with 7 bases lying between them. The CDR3 sequence is 14 residues long.

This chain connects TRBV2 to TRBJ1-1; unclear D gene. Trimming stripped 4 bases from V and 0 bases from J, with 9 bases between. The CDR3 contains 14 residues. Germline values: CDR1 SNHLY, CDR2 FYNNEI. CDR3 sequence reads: CASSGYAVNTEAFF. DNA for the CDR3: TGTGCCAGCAGTGGCTACGCAGTGAACACTGAAGCTTTCTTT. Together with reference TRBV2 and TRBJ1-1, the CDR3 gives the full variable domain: EPEVTQTPSHQVTQMGQEVILRCVPISNHLYFYWYRQILGQKVEFLVSFYNNEISEKSEIFDDQFSVERPDGSNFTLKIRSTKLEDSAMYFCASSGYAVNTEAFFGQGTRLTVV.

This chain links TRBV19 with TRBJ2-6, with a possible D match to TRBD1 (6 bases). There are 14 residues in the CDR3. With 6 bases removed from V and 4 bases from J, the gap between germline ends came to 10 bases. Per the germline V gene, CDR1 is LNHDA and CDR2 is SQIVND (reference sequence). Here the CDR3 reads CASSQGYGANVLTF. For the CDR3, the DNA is TGTGCCAGTAGCCAGGGGTACGGGGCCAACGTCCTGACTTTC.

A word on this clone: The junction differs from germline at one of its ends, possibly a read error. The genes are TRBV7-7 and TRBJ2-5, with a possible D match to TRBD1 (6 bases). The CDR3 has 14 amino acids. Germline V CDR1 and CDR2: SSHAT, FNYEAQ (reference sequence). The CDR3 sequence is CASSPTGGRETQYF. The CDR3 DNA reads TGTGCTAGCAGCCCAACTGGGGGCCGAGAGACCCAGTACTTC.

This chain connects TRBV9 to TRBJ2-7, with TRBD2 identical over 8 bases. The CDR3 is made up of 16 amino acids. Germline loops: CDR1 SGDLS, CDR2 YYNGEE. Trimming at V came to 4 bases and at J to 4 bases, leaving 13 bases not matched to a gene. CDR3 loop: CASSPRLLTSVYEQYF. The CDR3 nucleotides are TGTGCCAGCAGCCCCCGACTCCTGACTAGCGTTTACGAGCAGTACTTC.

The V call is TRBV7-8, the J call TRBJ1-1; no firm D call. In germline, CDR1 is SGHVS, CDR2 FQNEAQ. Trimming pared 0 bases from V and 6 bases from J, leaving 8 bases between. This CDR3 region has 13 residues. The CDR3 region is CASSLAGVAEAFF. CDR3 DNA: TGTGCCAGCAGCTTAGCCGGGGTCGCTGAAGCTTTCTTT.

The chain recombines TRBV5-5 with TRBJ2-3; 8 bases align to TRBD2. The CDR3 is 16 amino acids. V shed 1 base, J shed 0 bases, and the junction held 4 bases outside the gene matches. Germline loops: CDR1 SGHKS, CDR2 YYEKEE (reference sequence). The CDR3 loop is CASSLYRGGSTDTQYF. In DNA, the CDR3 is TGTGCCAGCAGCTTGTACCGGGGGGGGAGCACAGATACGCAGTATTTT.

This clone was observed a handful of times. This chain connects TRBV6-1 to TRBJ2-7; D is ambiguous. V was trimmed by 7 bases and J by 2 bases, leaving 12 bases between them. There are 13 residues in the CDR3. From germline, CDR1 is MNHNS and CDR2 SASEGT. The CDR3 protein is CASTGLGPYEQYF. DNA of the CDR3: TGTGCCAGCACAGGATTGGGTCCCTACGAGCAGTACTTC.

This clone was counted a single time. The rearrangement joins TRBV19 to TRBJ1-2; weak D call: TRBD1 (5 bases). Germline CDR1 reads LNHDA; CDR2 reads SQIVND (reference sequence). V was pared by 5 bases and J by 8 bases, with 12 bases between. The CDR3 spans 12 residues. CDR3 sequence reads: CASSDQGGGYTF. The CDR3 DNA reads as TGTGCCAGTAGTGACCAGGGCGGAGGCTACACCTTC. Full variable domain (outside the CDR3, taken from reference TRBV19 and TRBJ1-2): DGGITQSPKYLFRKEGQNVTLSCEQNLNHDAMYWYRQDPGQGLRLIYYSQIVNDFQKGDIAEGYSVSREKKESFPLTVTSAQKNPTAFYLCASSDQGGGYTFGSGTRLTVV.

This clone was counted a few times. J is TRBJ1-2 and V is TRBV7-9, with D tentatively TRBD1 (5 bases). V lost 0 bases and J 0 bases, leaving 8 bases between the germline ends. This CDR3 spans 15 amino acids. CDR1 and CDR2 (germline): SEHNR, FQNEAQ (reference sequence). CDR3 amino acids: CASSLAGDPNYGYTF. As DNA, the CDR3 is TGTGCCAGCAGCTTAGCCGGGGACCCTAACTATGGCTACACCTTC.

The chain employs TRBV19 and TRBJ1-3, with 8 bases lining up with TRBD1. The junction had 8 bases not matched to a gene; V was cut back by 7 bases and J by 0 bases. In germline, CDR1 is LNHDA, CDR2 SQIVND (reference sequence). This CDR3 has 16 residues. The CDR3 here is CASTWGQASSGNTIYF. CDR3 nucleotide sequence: TGTGCCAGTACCTGGGGACAGGCCAGCTCTGGAAACACCATATATTTT.

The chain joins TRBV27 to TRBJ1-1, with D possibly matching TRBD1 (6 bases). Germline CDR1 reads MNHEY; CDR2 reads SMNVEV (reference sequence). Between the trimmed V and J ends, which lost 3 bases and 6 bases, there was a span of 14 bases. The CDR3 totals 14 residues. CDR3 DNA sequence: TGTGCCAGCAGTTTCTGGGGGCGGCCCGCTGAAGCTTTCTTT. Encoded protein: CASSFWGRPAEAFF.

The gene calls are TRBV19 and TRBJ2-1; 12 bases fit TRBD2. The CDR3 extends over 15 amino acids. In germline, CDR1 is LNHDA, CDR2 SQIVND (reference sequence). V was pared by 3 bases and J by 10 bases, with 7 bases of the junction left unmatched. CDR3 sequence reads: CASSMASGGAREQFF. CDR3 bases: TGTGCCAGTAGTATGGCTAGCGGGGGGGCCAGGGAGCAGTTCTTC.

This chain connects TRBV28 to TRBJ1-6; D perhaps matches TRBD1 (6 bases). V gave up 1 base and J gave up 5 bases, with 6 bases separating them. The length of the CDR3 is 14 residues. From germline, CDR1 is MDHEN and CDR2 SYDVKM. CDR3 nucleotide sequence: TGTGCCAGCAGTTTATCAGGGGATAATTCACCCCTCCACTTT. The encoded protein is CASSLSGDNSPLHF.